A selection of T cell receptor beta chains follows, all from one sample in a study of memory CD4+ T cells and cytomegalovirus serostatus. Sequenced by immunoSEQ multiplex PCR; TCRdb stores in-frame clones only, minus some. The table has about 61,000 clones, 82% seen once. Sequencing was done on a sample of memory CD4+ T cells from blood. The receptors come from an adult in good health and CMV-seronegative. CDR3s include the opening cysteine and the closing phenylalanine or tryptophan. For some rows the clone size is stated as once, few or many, or as a class when expanded; others skip it.

TRBV6-1	TRBJ1-2	15	few	CASSPGTALNYGYTF
TRBV7-3	TRBJ2-1	13	.	CASSSNSYNEQFF
TRBV2	TRBJ1-2	17	.	CASRSPGQRGGRYGYTF
TRBV19	TRBJ1-2	19	.	CASRRFVIGAGEFGYGYTF
TRBV6-6	TRBJ1-1	11	.	CASIGAREAFF
TRBV6-1	TRBJ2-7	15	.	CASSKLPGSEYEQYF
TRBV10-3	TRBJ1-5	14	.	CAIRKDGYGQPQHF
TRBV19	TRBJ1-1	14	once	CASSMGHLNTEAFF
TRBV18	TRBJ1-5	14	.	CASSLTGGTEPQHF
TRBV2	TRBJ2-7	15	.	CASQIPGTGGHEQYF
TRBV5-1	TRBJ2-7	13	.	CASSGLPSYEQYF
TRBV4-1	TRBJ2-7	15	many	CASSPAWGTLYEQYF
TRBV10-3	TRBJ2-7	11	.	CAISETYEQYF
TRBV7-3	TRBJ2-3	15	.	CASSLPMGGLNTQYF
TRBV18	TRBJ1-5	13	.	CASSTGSNQPQHF
TRBV5-1	TRBJ2-3	16	once	CASSPGLAGYTDTQYF
TRBV7-8	TRBJ2-7	14	.	CASSQDRVGSEQYF
TRBV28	TRBJ1-2	16	.	CASSGGETGGADGYTF
TRBV10-3	TRBJ1-3	17	.	CAISESGPGHSGNTIYF